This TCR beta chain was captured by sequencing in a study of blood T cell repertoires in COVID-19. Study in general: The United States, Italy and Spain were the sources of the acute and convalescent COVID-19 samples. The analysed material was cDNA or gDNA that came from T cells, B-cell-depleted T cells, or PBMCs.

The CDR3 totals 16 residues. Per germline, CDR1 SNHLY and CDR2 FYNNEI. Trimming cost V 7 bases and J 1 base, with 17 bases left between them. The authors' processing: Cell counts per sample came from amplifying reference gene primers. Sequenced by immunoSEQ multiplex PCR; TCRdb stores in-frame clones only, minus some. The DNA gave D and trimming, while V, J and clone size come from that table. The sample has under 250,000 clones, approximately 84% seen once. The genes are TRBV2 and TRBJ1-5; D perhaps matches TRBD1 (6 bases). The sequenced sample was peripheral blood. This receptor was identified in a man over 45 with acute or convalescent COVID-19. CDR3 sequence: CASTLQGSGSNQPQHF. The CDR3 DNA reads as TGTGCCAGCACCTTACAGGGATCGGGAAGCAATCAGCCCCAGCATTTT. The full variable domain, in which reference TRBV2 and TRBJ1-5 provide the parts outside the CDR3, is EPEVTQTPSHQVTQMGQEVILRCVPISNHLYFYWYRQILGQKVEFLVSFYNNEISEKSEIFDDQFSVERPDGSNFTLKIRSTKLEDSAMYFCASTLQGSGSNQPQHFGDGTRLSIL.